This entry concerns a single T cell receptor (beta chain). The data were produced by immunoSEQ multiplex PCR, yet TCRdb's version contains in-frame clones alone and is incomplete. This sample has around 330,000 clones, with about nine tenths found just once. These data come from a study of blood T cell repertoires in COVID-19. Study as a whole: Samples of COVID-19 (acute and convalescent) were obtained from the United States, Italy and Spain.

V was clipped by 2 bases and J by 6 bases, with 8 bases between them. Per the germline V gene, CDR1 is SGHTA and CDR2 is FQGNSA. This CDR3 comprises 13 residues. Sequenced material: PBMCs or T cells enriched from blood (not recorded which). V is TRBV7-2 and J is TRBJ1-3; no reliable D call. This receptor was identified in a woman between 40 and 55 years old who had recovered from COVID-19. CDR3 in DNA: TGTGCCAGCAGCTTACCAGAAGTAAACACCATATATTTT. This sequence encodes CASSLPEVNTIYF. Full variable domain (rest looked up from reference TRBV7-2 and TRBJ1-3): GAGVSQSPSNKVTEKGKDVELRCDPISGHTALYWYRQSLGQGLEFLIYFQGNSAPDKSGLPSDRFSAERTGGSVSTLTIQRTQQEDSAVYLCASSLPEVNTIYFGEGSWLTVV.